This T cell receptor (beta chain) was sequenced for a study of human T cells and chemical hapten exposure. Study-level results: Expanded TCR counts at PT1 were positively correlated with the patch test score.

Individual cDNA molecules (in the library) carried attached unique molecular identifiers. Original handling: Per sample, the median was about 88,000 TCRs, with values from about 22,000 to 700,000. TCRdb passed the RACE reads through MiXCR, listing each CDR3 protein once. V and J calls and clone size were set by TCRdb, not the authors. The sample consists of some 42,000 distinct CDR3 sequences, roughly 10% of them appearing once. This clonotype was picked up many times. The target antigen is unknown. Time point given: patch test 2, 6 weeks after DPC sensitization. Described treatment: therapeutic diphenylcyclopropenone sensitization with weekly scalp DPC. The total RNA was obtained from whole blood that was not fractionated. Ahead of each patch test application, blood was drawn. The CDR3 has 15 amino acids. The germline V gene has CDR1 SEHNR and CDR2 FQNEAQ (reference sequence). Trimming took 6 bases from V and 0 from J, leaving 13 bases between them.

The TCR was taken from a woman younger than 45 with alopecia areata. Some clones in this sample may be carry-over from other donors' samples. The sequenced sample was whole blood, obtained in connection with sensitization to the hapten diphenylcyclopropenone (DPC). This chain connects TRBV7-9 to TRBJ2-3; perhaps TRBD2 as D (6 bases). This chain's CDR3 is CASSPGEGSTDTQYF. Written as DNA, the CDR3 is TGTGCCAGCAGTCCGGGGGAAGGAAGCACAGATACGCAGTATTTT.